Given below is one T cell receptor beta chain in context. Sequencing was performed with immunoSEQ multiplex PCR; in TCRdb, only in-frame clones are kept and a portion is missing. The repertoire holds some 190,000 clones, with approximately 80% as singletons. This record belongs to a study of blood T cell repertoires in COVID-19. The sequenced sample consisted of peripheral blood. This receptor was identified in a woman aged 45-65 years with acute or convalescent COVID-19.

CDR3 sequence reads: CASSQEHPNEAFF. The CDR3 region has the DNA TGTGCCAGCAGCCAAGAACATCCCAACGAAGCTTTCTTT. V usage is TRBV3-1 (or the pseudogene TRBV3-2) and J usage is TRBJ1-1, with D uncertain. Germline CDR1 and CDR2: LGHDT and YNNKEL (reference sequence). The CDR3 loop spans 13 amino acids. V lost 0 bases to trimming and J lost 8 bases, with 10 bases between them.